This entry concerns a single T cell receptor beta chain. What it binds is unknown. This entry belongs to a study of shared clonotypes between healthy human individuals. Naive CD8 populations comprised CD45RO-negative cells positively selected for CCR7, excluding terminally differentiated effector memory CD45RA+ cells. TCRdb's table, derived via immunoSEQ multiplex PCR, lists solely in-frame clones and lacks some. Found here are some 2 million clones, about 95% of them singletons; the top ten hold under 1.5%. Notes on the study in general: Represented diversity, genetic and exposure-history alike, was limited by few donors. Exclusively blood specimens were collected; tissue repertoires likely differ.

Trimming pared 3 bases from V and 4 bases from J, leaving 15 bases between. The CDR3 is made up of 15 amino acids. The germline V gene encodes CDR1 MDHEN and CDR2 SYDVKM. V gene TRBV28 combines with J gene TRBJ1-1; D not resolved. Sequenced sample: naive CD8+ T cells sorted from blood. The TCR was taken from a man aged 18 to 35 in good health. The CDR3 loop is CASSFYLRVTTEAFF. CDR3 DNA: TGTGCCAGCAGTTTTTACCTCCGGGTTACCACTGAAGCTTTCTTT.